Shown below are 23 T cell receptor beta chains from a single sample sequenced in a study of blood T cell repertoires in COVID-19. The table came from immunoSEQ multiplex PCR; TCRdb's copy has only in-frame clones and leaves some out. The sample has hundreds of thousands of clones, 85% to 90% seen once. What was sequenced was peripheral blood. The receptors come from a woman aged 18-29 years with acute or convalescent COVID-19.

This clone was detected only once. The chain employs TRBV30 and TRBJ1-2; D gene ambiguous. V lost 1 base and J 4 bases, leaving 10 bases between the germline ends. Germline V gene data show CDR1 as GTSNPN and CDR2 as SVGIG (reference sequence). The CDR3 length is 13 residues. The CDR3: CAWSEESAYGYTF. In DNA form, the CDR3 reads TGTGCCTGGAGTGAAGAGAGCGCCTATGGCTACACCTTC.

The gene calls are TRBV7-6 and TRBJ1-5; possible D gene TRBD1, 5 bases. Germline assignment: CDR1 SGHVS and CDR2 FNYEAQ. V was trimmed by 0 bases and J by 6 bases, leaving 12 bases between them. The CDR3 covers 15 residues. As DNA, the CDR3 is TGTGCCAGCAGCTTAGCGAGCGGGGGTGGTCAGCCCCAGCATTTT. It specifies CASSLASGGGQPQHF. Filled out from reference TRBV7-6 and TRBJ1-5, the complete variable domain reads GAGVSQSPRYKVTKRGQDVALRCDPISGHVSLYWYRQALGQGPEFLTYFNYEAQQDKSGLPNDRFSAERPEGSISTLTIQRTEQRDSAMYRCASSLASGGGQPQHFGDGTRLSIL.

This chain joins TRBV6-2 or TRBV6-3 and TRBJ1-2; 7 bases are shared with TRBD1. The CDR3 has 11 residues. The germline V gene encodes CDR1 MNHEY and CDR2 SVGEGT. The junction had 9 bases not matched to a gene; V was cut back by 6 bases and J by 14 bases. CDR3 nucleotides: TGTGCCAGCAGCGTGGACAGGACGCCTACCTTC. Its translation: CASSVDRTPTF.

CDR3 bases: TGTGCCAGCAGGCGGGGGACCGGGGAGCTGTTTTTT. Translating it yields CASRRGTGELFF. J is TRBJ2-2 and V is TRBV2, with 7 positions matching TRBD2. V shed 6 bases and J 5 bases; nucleotides not matched to a gene: 0. Germline-derived CDR1 and CDR2 are SNHLY and FYNNEI. The CDR3 sequence is 12 residues long. Full variable domain (remainder filled in from reference TRBV2 and TRBJ2-2): EPEVTQTPSHQVTQMGQEVILRCVPISNHLYFYWYRQILGQKVEFLVSFYNNEISEKSEIFDDQFSVERPDGSNFTLKIRSTKLEDSAMYFCASRRGTGELFFGEGSRLTVL.

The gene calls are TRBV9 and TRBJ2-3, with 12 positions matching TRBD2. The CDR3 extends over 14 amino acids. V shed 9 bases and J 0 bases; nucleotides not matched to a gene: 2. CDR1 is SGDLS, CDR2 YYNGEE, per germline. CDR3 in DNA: TGTGCCACTAGCGGGGGGGCGAGCACAGATACGCAGTATTTT. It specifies CATSGGASTDTQYF.

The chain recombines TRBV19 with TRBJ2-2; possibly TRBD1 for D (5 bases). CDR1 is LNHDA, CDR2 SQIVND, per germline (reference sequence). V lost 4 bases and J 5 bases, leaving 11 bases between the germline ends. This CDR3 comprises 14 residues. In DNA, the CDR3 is TGTGCCAGTAGTAGGAAGCAGGGAACCGGGGAGCTGTTTTTT. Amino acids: CASSRKQGTGELFF.

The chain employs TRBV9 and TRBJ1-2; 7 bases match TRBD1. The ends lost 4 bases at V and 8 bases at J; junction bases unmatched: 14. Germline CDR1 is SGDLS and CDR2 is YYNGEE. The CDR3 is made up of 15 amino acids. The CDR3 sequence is CASSLRGQGPLGYTF. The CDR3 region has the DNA TGTGCCAGCAGCCTTAGGGGGCAGGGTCCGTTGGGCTACACCTTC.

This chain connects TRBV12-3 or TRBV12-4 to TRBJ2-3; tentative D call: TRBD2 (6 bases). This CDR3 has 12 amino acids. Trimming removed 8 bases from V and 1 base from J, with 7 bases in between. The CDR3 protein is CASWRGTDTQYF. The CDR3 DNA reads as TGTGCCAGCTGGAGGGGCACAGATACGCAGTATTTT.

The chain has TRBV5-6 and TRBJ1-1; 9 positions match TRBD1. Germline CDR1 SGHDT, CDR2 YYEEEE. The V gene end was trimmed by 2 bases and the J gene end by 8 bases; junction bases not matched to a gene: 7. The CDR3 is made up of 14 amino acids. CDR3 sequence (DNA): TGTGCCAGCAGCTTCGTCACAGGGGGCCCCGAAGCTTTCTTT. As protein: CASSFVTGGPEAFF.

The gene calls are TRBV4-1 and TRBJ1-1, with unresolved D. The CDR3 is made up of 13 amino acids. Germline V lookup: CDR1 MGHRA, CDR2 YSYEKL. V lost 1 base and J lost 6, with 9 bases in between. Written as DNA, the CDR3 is TGCGCCAGCAGCCAAGTCAGCGGCGCTGAAGCTTTCTTT. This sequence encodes CASSQVSGAEAFF.

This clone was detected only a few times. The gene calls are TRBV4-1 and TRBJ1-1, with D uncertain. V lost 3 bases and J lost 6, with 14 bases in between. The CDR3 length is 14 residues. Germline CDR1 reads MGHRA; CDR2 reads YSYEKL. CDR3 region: CASSHSDSAPEAFF. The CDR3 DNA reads TGCGCCAGCAGCCATAGCGACTCTGCCCCTGAAGCTTTCTTT.

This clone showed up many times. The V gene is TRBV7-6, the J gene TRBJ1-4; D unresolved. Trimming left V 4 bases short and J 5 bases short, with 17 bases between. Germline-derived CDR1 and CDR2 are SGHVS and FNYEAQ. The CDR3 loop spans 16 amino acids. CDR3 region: CASSSKPRGPNEKLFF. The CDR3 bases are TGTGCCAGCAGCTCCAAGCCTCGAGGGCCGAATGAAAAACTGTTTTTT.

CDR3: CATSERLAAYYNEQFF. Here the CDR3 DNA reads TGTGCCACCAGTGAGCGGCTAGCGGCGTACTACAATGAGCAGTTCTTC. The rearrangement uses TRBV24-1 and TRBJ2-1; TRBD2 aligns across 7 bases. Trimming removed 4 bases from V and 3 bases from J; junction bases left unmatched: 8. The germline CDR1 and CDR2 sequences are KGHDR and SFDVKD. This CDR3 spans 16 amino acids.

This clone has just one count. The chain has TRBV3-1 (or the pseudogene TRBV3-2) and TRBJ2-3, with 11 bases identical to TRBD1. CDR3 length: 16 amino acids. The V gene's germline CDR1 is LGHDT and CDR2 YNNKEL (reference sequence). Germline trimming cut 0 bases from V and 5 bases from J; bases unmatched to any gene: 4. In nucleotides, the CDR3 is TGTGCCAGCAGCCAAGAAGGGGGACAGGGGGGAGATACGCAGTATTTT. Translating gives CASSQEGGQGGDTQYF.

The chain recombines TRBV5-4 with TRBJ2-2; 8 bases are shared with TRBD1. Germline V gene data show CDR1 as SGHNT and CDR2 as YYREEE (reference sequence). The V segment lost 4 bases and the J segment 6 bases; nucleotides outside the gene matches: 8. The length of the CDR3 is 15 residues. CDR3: CASSPPTGVAGELFF. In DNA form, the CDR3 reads TGTGCCAGCAGCCCGCCGACAGGGGTGGCCGGGGAGCTGTTTTTT.

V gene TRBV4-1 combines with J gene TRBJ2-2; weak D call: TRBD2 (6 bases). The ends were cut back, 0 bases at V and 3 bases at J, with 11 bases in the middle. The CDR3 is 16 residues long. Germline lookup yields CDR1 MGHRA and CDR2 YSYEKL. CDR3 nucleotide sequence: TGCGCCAGCAGCCAAGAAGTAGCGGAGTACACCGGGGAGCTGTTTTTT. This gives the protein CASSQEVAEYTGELFF.

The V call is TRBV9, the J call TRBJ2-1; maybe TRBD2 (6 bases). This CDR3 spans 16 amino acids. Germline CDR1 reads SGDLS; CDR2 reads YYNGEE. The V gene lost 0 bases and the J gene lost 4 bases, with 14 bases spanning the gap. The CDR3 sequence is CASSVGGSGSYNEQFF. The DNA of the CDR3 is TGTGCCAGCAGCGTAGGGGGTAGCGGCTCTTACAATGAGCAGTTCTTC.

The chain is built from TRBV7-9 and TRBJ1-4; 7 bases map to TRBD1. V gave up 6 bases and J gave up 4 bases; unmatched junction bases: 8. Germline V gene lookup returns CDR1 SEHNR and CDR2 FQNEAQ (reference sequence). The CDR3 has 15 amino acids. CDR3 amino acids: CASRPDRAFNEKLFF. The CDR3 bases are TGTGCCAGCAGACCAGACAGGGCCTTTAATGAAAAACTGTTTTTT.

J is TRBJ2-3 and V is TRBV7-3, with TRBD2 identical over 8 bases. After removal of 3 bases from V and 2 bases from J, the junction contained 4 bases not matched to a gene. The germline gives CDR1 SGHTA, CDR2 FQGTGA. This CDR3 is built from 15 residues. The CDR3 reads CASSFVAGYTDTQYF. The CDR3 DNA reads TGTGCCAGCAGCTTCGTAGCGGGGTACACAGATACGCAGTATTTT.

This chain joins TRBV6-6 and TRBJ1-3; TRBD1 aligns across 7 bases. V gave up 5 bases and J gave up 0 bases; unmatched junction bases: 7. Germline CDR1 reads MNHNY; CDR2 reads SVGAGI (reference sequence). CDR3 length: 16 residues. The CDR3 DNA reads TGTGCCAGCAGTCACCACAGGGGTGGCTCTGGAAACACCATATATTTT. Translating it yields CASSHHRGGSGNTIYF.

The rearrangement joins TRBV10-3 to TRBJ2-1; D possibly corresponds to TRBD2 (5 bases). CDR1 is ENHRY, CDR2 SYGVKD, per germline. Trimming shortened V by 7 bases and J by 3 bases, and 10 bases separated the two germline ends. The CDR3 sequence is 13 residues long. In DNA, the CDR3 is TGTGCCATCATTAGCGACAACTACAATGAGCAGTTCTTC. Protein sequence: CAIISDNYNEQFF.

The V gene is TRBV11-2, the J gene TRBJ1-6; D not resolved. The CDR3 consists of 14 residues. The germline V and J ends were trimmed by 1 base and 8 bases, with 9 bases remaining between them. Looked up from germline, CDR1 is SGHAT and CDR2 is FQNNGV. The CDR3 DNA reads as TGTGCCAGCAGCTTAGTGGGCCCATATTCACCCCTCCACTTT. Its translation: CASSLVGPYSPLHF.

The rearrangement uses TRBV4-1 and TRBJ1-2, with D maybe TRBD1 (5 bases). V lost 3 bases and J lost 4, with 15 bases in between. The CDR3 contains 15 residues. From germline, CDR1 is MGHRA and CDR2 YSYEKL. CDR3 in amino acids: CASSHPGLQVYGYTF. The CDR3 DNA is TGCGCCAGCAGCCACCCGGGACTCCAGGTCTATGGCTACACCTTC.